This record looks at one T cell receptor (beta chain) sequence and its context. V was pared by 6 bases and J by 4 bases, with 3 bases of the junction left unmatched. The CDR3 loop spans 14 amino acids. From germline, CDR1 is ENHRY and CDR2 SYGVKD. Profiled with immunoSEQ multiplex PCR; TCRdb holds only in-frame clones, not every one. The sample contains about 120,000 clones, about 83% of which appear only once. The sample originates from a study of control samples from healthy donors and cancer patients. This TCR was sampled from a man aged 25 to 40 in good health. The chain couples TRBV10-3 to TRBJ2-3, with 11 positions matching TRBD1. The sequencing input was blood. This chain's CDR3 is CAISGQGASDTQYF. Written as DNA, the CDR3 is TGTGCCATCAGCGGACAGGGGGCATCAGATACGCAGTATTTT.